The rows below give T cell receptor beta chains drawn from one sample of a study of cytomegalovirus exposure and HLA in healthy donors. Sequenced by immunoSEQ multiplex PCR; TCRdb stores in-frame clones only, minus some. The data contain about 190,000 clones, over 70% of them singletons. The sequenced sample consisted of PBMCs. Source of these receptors: a woman under 30 in good health and CMV-seronegative. Each CDR3 is given without its conserved first and last residue. Size tells how often a clone was seen (once, few, many) or the class of an expanded clone, and some rows leave it out.

v_gene,j_gene,abundance,CDR3aa
TRBV19,TRBJ2-7,once,ASSLDRSSYEQY
TRBV11-2,TRBJ2-5,NA,ASSFSPLAGVGETQY
TRBV5-8,TRBJ1-1,once,ASSLGKELMNTEAF
TRBV27,TRBJ1-1,NA,ASSLVGTGGTEAF
TRBV5-1,TRBJ1-4,NA,ASSLGGHLTNEKLF
TRBV6-5,TRBJ2-7,NA,ASSYAAGISYEQY
TRBV7-8,TRBJ1-2,NA,ASSLTGDGYT
TRBV14,TRBJ1-2,NA,ASSQVAGGNYGYT
TRBV2,TRBJ1-2,many,ASKPDRSGYT
TRBV7-3,TRBJ2-5,NA,ASSSGLAGMGETQY
TRBV19,TRBJ1-3,NA,ATQGGISSGNTIY
TRBV30,TRBJ1-4,once,AFQQGSGEKLF
TRBV28,TRBJ2-2,NA,ASSLGSTGELF
TRBV7-2,TRBJ1-1,NA,ASSWGSGDTEAF
TRBV6-5,TRBJ1-2,NA,ASSYRTGNGYT
TRBV30,TRBJ1-1,NA,AWGIAGAFNTEAF
TRBV19,TRBJ1-1,NA,ATIQGNTEAF
TRBV29-1,TRBJ2-7,NA,SVEGSSGGTYEQY
TRBV10-3,TRBJ1-1,NA,AISDWERAGGTEAF
TRBV19,TRBJ1-6,NA,ASSPRGGNSPLH
TRBV30,TRBJ2-1,NA,AWRGGRESEQF
TRBV11-2,TRBJ1-2,NA,ASSRLTGESNGYT
TRBV28,TRBJ2-1,NA,ASSPAGIAYNEQF